This is a list of T cell receptor beta chains from one sample in a study of T cell responses to AZD1222 COVID-19 vaccine. TCRdb keeps only in-frame clones here, not all; method: immunoSEQ multiplex PCR. The sample contains 150,000 to 200,000 clones, roughly 92% of which appear only once. This material consisted of peripheral blood, taken on day 0 of AZD1222 vaccination. These receptors all stem from an adult in good health. Both conserved end residues are part of each CDR3. D genes are given only for firm matches. Some rows have no size entry. The others give once, few or many, or a class for an expanded clone.

v_gene: TRBV10-2; abundance: NA; d_gene: TRBD1; j_gene: TRBJ1-5; CDR3aa: CASTKGQDNQPQHF; CDR3nt: TGCGCCAGCACCAAGGGACAGGACAATCAGCCCCAGCATTTT
v_gene: TRBV10-3; abundance: NA; d_gene: NA; j_gene: TRBJ1-1; CDR3aa: CAIRTTGTEAFF; CDR3nt: TGTGCCATCAGAACTACAGGGACCGAAGCTTTCTTT
v_gene: TRBV3-1/TRBV3-2; abundance: once; d_gene: NA; j_gene: TRBJ2-3; CDR3aa: CASSHGLGNTDTQYF; CDR3nt: TGTGCCAGCAGCCACGGTTTGGGAAACACAGATACGCAGTATTTT
v_gene: TRBV15; abundance: NA; d_gene: TRBD1; j_gene: TRBJ2-1; CDR3aa: CATSRNPGQGAAEQFF; CDR3nt: TGTGCCACCAGCAGAAACCCGGGACAGGGGGCCGCTGAGCAGTTCTTC
v_gene: TRBV5-1; abundance: NA; d_gene: NA; j_gene: TRBJ2-7; CDR3aa: CASSLNPSLGAYEQYF; CDR3nt: TGCGCCAGCAGCCTCAACCCGTCCCTGGGAGCCTACGAGCAGTACTTC
v_gene: TRBV5-1; abundance: NA; d_gene: TRBD1; j_gene: TRBJ2-5; CDR3aa: CASKGAPNTGMETQYF; CDR3nt: TGCGCCAGCAAGGGGGCCCCCAATACAGGGATGGAGACCCAGTACTTC
v_gene: TRBV6-2/TRBV6-3; abundance: NA; d_gene: TRBD1; j_gene: TRBJ2-5; CDR3aa: CASSYRDRGLETQYF; CDR3nt: TGTGCCAGCAGTTACAGGGACAGGGGGCTAGAGACCCAGTACTTC
v_gene: TRBV19; abundance: NA; d_gene: TRBD1; j_gene: TRBJ1-5; CDR3aa: CASSIVGTGQPQHF; CDR3nt: TGTGCCAGTAGTATTGTGGGGACAGGGCAGCCCCAGCATTTT
v_gene: TRBV5-1; abundance: NA; d_gene: NA; j_gene: TRBJ2-1; CDR3aa: CASSSTTTEQFF; CDR3nt: TGCGCCAGCAGCTCCACTACTACTGAGCAGTTCTTC
v_gene: TRBV6-1; abundance: NA; d_gene: NA; j_gene: TRBJ1-2; CDR3aa: CASSERHPGRGYGYTF; CDR3nt: TGTGCCAGCAGTGAGAGGCATCCAGGGCGTGGCTATGGCTACACCTTC
v_gene: TRBV7-9; abundance: NA; d_gene: TRBD1; j_gene: TRBJ1-5; CDR3aa: CASSPGQGAQPQHF; CDR3nt: TGTGCCAGCAGCCCTGGACAGGGGGCACAGCCCCAGCATTTT
v_gene: TRBV28; abundance: NA; d_gene: NA; j_gene: TRBJ2-1; CDR3aa: CASSLWAGSSYNEQFF; CDR3nt: TGTGCCAGCAGTTTATGGGCAGGGAGCTCCTACAATGAGCAGTTCTTC
v_gene: TRBV5-4; abundance: NA; d_gene: NA; j_gene: TRBJ2-3; CDR3aa: CASSLRAGGGLHHTQYF; CDR3nt: TGTGCCAGCAGCTTGCGGGCCGGAGGGGGGCTGCACCATACGCAGTATTTT
v_gene: TRBV3-1/TRBV3-2; abundance: NA; d_gene: NA; j_gene: TRBJ1-5; CDR3aa: CASSARQSNQPQHF; CDR3nt: TGTGCCAGCAGCGCCCGACAGAGCAATCAGCCCCAGCATTTT
v_gene: TRBV7-9; abundance: NA; d_gene: NA; j_gene: TRBJ2-5; CDR3aa: CASSKDRQTQYF; CDR3nt: TGTGCCAGCAGCAAAGATCGGCAGACCCAGTACTTC
v_gene: TRBV2; abundance: NA; d_gene: NA; j_gene: TRBJ1-2; CDR3aa: CASSEAPGTLGYTF; CDR3nt: TGTGCCAGCAGTGAAGCGCCCGGGACACTTGGCTACACCTTC
v_gene: TRBV7-9; abundance: once; d_gene: NA; j_gene: TRBJ2-7; CDR3aa: CASSLGNEQYF; CDR3nt: TGTGCCAGCAGCTTAGGGAACGAGCAGTACTTC
v_gene: TRBV19; abundance: NA; d_gene: NA; j_gene: TRBJ1-6; CDR3aa: CASSIAGGSSWAPLHF; CDR3nt: TGTGCCAGTAGTATCGCCGGGGGGTCATCTTGGGCACCCCTCCACTTT
v_gene: TRBV28; abundance: NA; d_gene: TRBD2; j_gene: TRBJ2-7; CDR3aa: CASSPGLAGGPFYEQYF; CDR3nt: TGTGCCAGCAGTCCGGGACTAGCGGGAGGGCCGTTCTACGAGCAGTACTTC
v_gene: TRBV29-1; abundance: NA; d_gene: NA; j_gene: TRBJ2-7; CDR3aa: CSVEEDKGSSYEQYF; CDR3nt: TGCAGCGTTGAAGAGGACAAGGGTAGCTCCTACGAGCAGTACTTC
v_gene: TRBV24-1; abundance: NA; d_gene: NA; j_gene: TRBJ2-3; CDR3aa: CATSDLDTTDTQYF; CDR3nt: TGTGCCACCAGTGATTTAGATACCACAGATACGCAGTATTTT
v_gene: TRBV6-5; abundance: NA; d_gene: NA; j_gene: TRBJ1-2; CDR3aa: CASSYDNYGYTF; CDR3nt: TGTGCCAGCAGTTACGACAACTATGGCTACACCTTC
v_gene: TRBV3-1/TRBV3-2; abundance: NA; d_gene: TRBD1; j_gene: TRBJ2-6; CDR3aa: CASSLRTGGVTGANVLTF; CDR3nt: TGTGCCAGCAGCTTACGGACAGGGGGCGTAACGGGGGCCAACGTCCTGACTTTC
v_gene: TRBV7-2; abundance: NA; d_gene: NA; j_gene: TRBJ2-5; CDR3aa: CASSTQRGETQYF; CDR3nt: TGTGCCAGCAGCACCCAAAGGGGGGAGACCCAGTACTTC
v_gene: TRBV4-1; abundance: NA; d_gene: TRBD1; j_gene: TRBJ1-2; CDR3aa: CASSQEERRGLKPPNYGYTF; CDR3nt: TGCGCCAGCAGCCAAGAGGAAAGGAGGGGGCTCAAACCACCGAACTATGGCTACACCTTC
v_gene: TRBV3-1/TRBV3-2; abundance: NA; d_gene: NA; j_gene: TRBJ1-1; CDR3aa: CASSQFTEAFF; CDR3nt: TGTGCCAGCAGCCAATTCACTGAAGCTTTCTTT
v_gene: TRBV5-1; abundance: NA; d_gene: TRBD2; j_gene: TRBJ2-3; CDR3aa: CASSHITGLAGGGGTDTQYF; CDR3nt: TGCGCCAGCAGCCACATCACTGGGCTAGCGGGAGGTGGAGGCACAGATACGCAGTATTTT
v_gene: TRBV11-2; abundance: NA; d_gene: NA; j_gene: TRBJ2-1; CDR3aa: CASSLDRRYNEQFF; CDR3nt: TGTGCCAGCAGCTTAGATCGGAGATACAATGAGCAGTTCTTC
v_gene: TRBV5-8; abundance: NA; d_gene: NA; j_gene: TRBJ2-1; CDR3aa: CASSLGGLAYYNEQFF; CDR3nt: TGTGCCAGCAGCCTGGGGGGGCTAGCGTATTACAATGAGCAGTTCTTC
v_gene: TRBV12-3/TRBV12-4; abundance: NA; d_gene: NA; j_gene: TRBJ1-1; CDR3aa: CASRPSRAGEAFF; CDR3nt: TGTGCCAGCAGACCTTCTAGGGCTGGGGAAGCTTTCTTT
v_gene: TRBV19; abundance: once; d_gene: NA; j_gene: TRBJ1-2; CDR3aa: CASSPDYSNYGYTF; CDR3nt: TGTGCCAGTAGTCCAGACTACAGTAACTATGGCTACACCTTC
v_gene: TRBV2; abundance: NA; d_gene: NA; j_gene: TRBJ2-7; CDR3aa: CASSERTAYGPGTEQYF; CDR3nt: TGTGCCAGCAGTGAAAGGACAGCCTACGGCCCGGGTACCGAGCAGTACTTC
v_gene: TRBV19; abundance: NA; d_gene: NA; j_gene: TRBJ2-4; CDR3aa: CAFIIKNDSAKNIQYF; CDR3nt: TGTGCCTTTATAATAAAAAACGACTCGGCCAAAAACATTCAGTACTTC
v_gene: TRBV11-2; abundance: NA; d_gene: TRBD2; j_gene: TRBJ2-7; CDR3aa: CASSPIRRGRGSSYEQYF; CDR3nt: TGTGCCAGCAGCCCCATTCGTCGCGGGAGGGGAAGCTCCTACGAGCAGTACTTC
v_gene: TRBV7-2; abundance: NA; d_gene: NA; j_gene: TRBJ2-3; CDR3aa: CASSLVPDTQYF; CDR3nt: TGTGCCAGCAGCTTAGTACCCGATACGCAGTATTTT
v_gene: TRBV2; abundance: NA; d_gene: TRBD2; j_gene: TRBJ2-7; CDR3aa: CASTSGLAGGLLYEQYF; CDR3nt: TGTGCCAGCACCTCCGGACTAGCGGGAGGACTCCTCTACGAGCAGTACTTC
v_gene: TRBV27; abundance: once; d_gene: TRBD1; j_gene: TRBJ1-2; CDR3aa: CASSLNRQGSGYGYTF; CDR3nt: TGTGCCAGCAGTTTAAATCGACAGGGTTCGGGCTATGGCTACACCTTC
v_gene: TRBV30; abundance: once; d_gene: NA; j_gene: TRBJ2-2; CDR3aa: CAWSSGGSNTGELFF; CDR3nt: TGTGCCTGGAGTTCCGGGGGTAGTAACACCGGGGAGCTGTTTTTT
v_gene: TRBV7-9; abundance: NA; d_gene: NA; j_gene: TRBJ1-1; CDR3aa: CASSLGNGPPSEAFF; CDR3nt: TGTGCCAGCAGCTTAGGGAACGGTCCACCTAGTGAAGCTTTCTTT
v_gene: TRBV10-1; abundance: once; d_gene: TRBD2; j_gene: TRBJ2-7; CDR3aa: CASIKIAGEYEQYF; CDR3nt: TGCGCCAGCATCAAGATAGCGGGAGAATACGAGCAGTACTTC
v_gene: TRBV12-3/TRBV12-4; abundance: NA; d_gene: NA; j_gene: TRBJ1-4; CDR3aa: CASSFSNEKLFF; CDR3nt: TGTGCCAGCAGTTTCAGTAATGAAAAACTGTTTTTT
v_gene: TRBV5-1; abundance: NA; d_gene: NA; j_gene: TRBJ2-7; CDR3aa: CASSLWAPYYEQYF; CDR3nt: TGCGCCAGCAGCTTGTGGGCCCCTTACTACGAGCAGTACTTC
v_gene: TRBV5-6; abundance: NA; d_gene: TRBD1; j_gene: TRBJ2-7; CDR3aa: CASSSGQIYEQYF; CDR3nt: TGTGCCAGCAGCTCGGGACAGATCTACGAGCAGTACTTC
v_gene: TRBV24-1; abundance: NA; d_gene: NA; j_gene: TRBJ1-2; CDR3aa: CATSDAYGYTF; CDR3nt: TGTGCCACCAGTGATGCGTATGGCTACACCTTC
v_gene: TRBV5-1; abundance: NA; d_gene: NA; j_gene: TRBJ1-1; CDR3aa: CASSLETYTEAFF; CDR3nt: TGCGCCAGCAGCTTGGAAACCTACACTGAAGCTTTCTTT
v_gene: TRBV11-2; abundance: NA; d_gene: NA; j_gene: TRBJ1-2; CDR3aa: CASSPRGGPHYGYTF; CDR3nt: TGTGCCAGCAGCCCCCGGGGGGGGCCCCACTATGGCTACACCTTC
v_gene: TRBV7-8; abundance: NA; d_gene: TRBD2; j_gene: TRBJ2-3; CDR3aa: CASSLAVGLAASTDTQYF; CDR3nt: TGTGCCAGCAGCTTAGCGGTAGGACTAGCGGCTAGCACAGATACGCAGTATTTT
v_gene: TRBV7-2; abundance: NA; d_gene: TRBD2; j_gene: TRBJ2-3; CDR3aa: CASSQGLAGRGTQYF; CDR3nt: TGTGCCAGCAGCCAGGGACTAGCGGGAAGGGGTACGCAGTATTTT